The TCR beta chain described here comes from a study of T cell changes during pregnancy in multiple sclerosis. TCRdb's table, derived via immunoSEQ multiplex PCR, lists solely in-frame clones and lacks some. Among approximately 40,000 clones listed, 80% to 95% were seen once. The CDR3 sequence is 12 residues long. Per the germline V gene, CDR1 is SNHLY and CDR2 is FYNNEI. The ends were cut back, 5 bases at V and 3 bases at J, with 8 bases in the middle. The V gene is TRBV2, the J gene TRBJ2-7; D gene unclear. The specimen comprised CD4+ T cells from peripheral blood mononuclear cells, sampled after pregnancy. This sequence originates from a female donor in good health, enrolled as a control in a pregnancy study. This CDR3 is CASSIPNYEQYF. The CDR3 DNA is TGTGCCAGCAGTATTCCAAACTACGAGCAGTACTTC.